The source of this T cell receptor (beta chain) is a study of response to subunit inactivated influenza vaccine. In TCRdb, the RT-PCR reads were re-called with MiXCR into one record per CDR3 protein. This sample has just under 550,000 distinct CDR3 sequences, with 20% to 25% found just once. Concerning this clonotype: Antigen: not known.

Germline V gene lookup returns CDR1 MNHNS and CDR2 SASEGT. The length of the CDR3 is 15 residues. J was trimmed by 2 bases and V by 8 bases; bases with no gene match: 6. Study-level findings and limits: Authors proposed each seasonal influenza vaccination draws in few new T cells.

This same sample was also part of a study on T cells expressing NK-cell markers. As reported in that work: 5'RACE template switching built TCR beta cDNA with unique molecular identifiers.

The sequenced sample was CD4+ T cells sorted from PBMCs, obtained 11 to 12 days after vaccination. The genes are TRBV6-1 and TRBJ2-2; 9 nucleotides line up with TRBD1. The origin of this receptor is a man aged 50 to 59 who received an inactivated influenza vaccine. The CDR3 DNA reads TGTGCCAGCGGATGGACAGGGGCCAACACCGGGGAGCTGTTTTTT. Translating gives CASGWTGANTGELFF.